The 21 T cell receptor beta chains listed next were all sequenced from one sample in a study of radiotherapy plus CTLA-4 blockade in lung cancer. Measured with immunoSEQ multiplex PCR; TCRdb has only the in-frame clones, and not every one. The sample comprises 78,000 or so clones, 70% to 90% of which are singletons, and approximately 0.9% rests with the top ten. The sequencing here drew on peripheral blood, taken from a patient treated with radiotherapy plus ipilimumab. The receptors were gathered from a human donor with non-small cell lung cancer who had stable disease on radiotherapy plus ipilimumab.

The gene calls are TRBV28 and TRBJ2-7; tentatively, D is TRBD1 (6 bases). The CDR3 totals 12 residues. CDR1 is MDHEN and CDR2 is SYDVKM in the germline V gene. Trimming shortened V by 6 bases and J by 3 bases, and 9 bases separated the two germline ends. The CDR3 DNA sequence: TGTGCCAGCAGCAAGGACAGCTACGAGCAGTACTTC. This translates into CASSKDSYEQYF.

The rearrangement joins TRBV11-3 to TRBJ2-7; weak D call: TRBD1 (7 bases). Trimming took 5 bases from V and 7 from J, leaving 21 bases between them. The CDR3 spans 15 residues. The germline CDR1 and CDR2 sequences are SGHNT and YENEEA. The CDR3 DNA sequence: TGTGCCAGCAGCCCTGCGGGACAGACCTCGGGTGAGCAGTACTTC. As protein: CASSPAGQTSGEQYF.

The V call is TRBV11-2, the J call TRBJ2-1; 7 nucleotides line up with TRBD2. The ends lost 5 bases at V and 5 bases at J; junction bases unmatched: 9. Germline CDR1 and CDR2: SGHAT and FQNNGV. The CDR3 runs 15 residues. The CDR3 reads CASSPLGGRDNEQFF. In nucleotides, the CDR3 is TGTGCCAGCAGCCCCCTGGGAGGGAGGGACAATGAGCAGTTCTTC.

V usage is TRBV14 and J usage is TRBJ2-5; TRBD2 matches 7 bases. The germline V gene encodes CDR1 SGHDN and CDR2 FVKESK. The CDR3 is 14 amino acids. V dropped 3 bases and J dropped 1; count of bases not matched to a gene: 2. CDR3 amino acids: CASSQGGAQETQYF. The CDR3 DNA sequence: TGTGCCAGCAGCCAGGGAGGGGCCCAAGAGACCCAGTACTTC. Together with reference TRBV14 and TRBJ2-5, the CDR3 gives the full variable domain: EAGVTQFPSHSVIEKGQTVTLRCDPISGHDNLYWYRRVMGKEIKFLLHFVKESKQDESGMPNNRFLAERTGGTYSTLKVQPAELEDSGVYFCASSQGGAQETQYFGPGTRLLVL.

The chain combines TRBV7-2 with TRBJ1-5, with 8 bases aligning to TRBD1. Germline V gives CDR1 SGHTA, CDR2 FQGNSA. The length of the CDR3 is 14 residues. V gave up 4 bases and J gave up 8 bases; unmatched junction bases: 7. DNA for the CDR3: TGTGCCAGCAGCTCTCGACAGGGGAAGAAGCCCCAGCATTTT. Encoded protein: CASSSRQGKKPQHF. Combining the CDR3 with reference TRBV7-2 and TRBJ1-5 gives the whole variable domain GAGVSQSPSNKVTEKGKDVELRCDPISGHTALYWYRQSLGQGLEFLIYFQGNSAPDKSGLPSDRFSAERTGGSVSTLTIQRTQQEDSAVYLCASSSRQGKKPQHFGDGTRLSIL.

The rearrangement uses TRBV5-1 and TRBJ2-2; TRBD2 is a possible D gene (6 bases). Trimming removed 1 base at V and 3 bases at J, with 13 bases between. The CDR3 runs to 16 residues. Germline V gives CDR1 SGHRS, CDR2 YFSETQ. The CDR3 DNA sequence: TGCGCCAGCAGCTTGTACGGGAGATTCGACACCGGGGAGCTGTTTTTT. This encodes CASSLYGRFDTGELFF.

The chain has TRBV6-5 and TRBJ2-5; D is undetermined. The germline CDR1 and CDR2 sequences are MNHEY and SVGAGI. The ends were cut back, 2 bases at V and 0 bases at J, with 7 bases in the middle. The CDR3 is made up of 14 amino acids. CDR3 region: CASSYGRNQETQYF. The CDR3 nucleotides read TGTGCCAGCAGTTACGGCCGGAACCAAGAGACCCAGTACTTC.

The chain links TRBV2 to TRBJ2-1; D perhaps matches TRBD1 (6 bases). From germline, CDR1 is SNHLY and CDR2 FYNNEI. V lost 5 bases, J lost 10 bases, and 12 bases lay in between. The CDR3 runs 12 residues. The CDR3 bases are TGTGCCAGCAGTAGACAGGTTTGGGAGCAGTTCTTC. Translating it yields CASSRQVWEQFF.

The V call is TRBV10-3, the J call TRBJ1-2; D call uncertain. The CDR3 is made up of 14 amino acids. Germline-derived CDR1 and CDR2 are ENHRY and SYGVKD. Trimming took off 0 bases at V and 4 bases at J, with 9 bases between the two ends. CDR3 sequence (DNA): TGTGCCATCAGTGAGTCGATGGGGAGCTATGGCTACACCTTC. Amino acids: CAISESMGSYGYTF.

This clone was detected a few times. The rearrangement joins TRBV7-6 to TRBJ2-3; no firm D call. CDR3 length: 13 residues. Germline V gene sequence: CDR1 SGHVS, CDR2 FNYEAQ. V lost 6 bases and J lost 0, with 7 bases in between. The CDR3 bases are TGTGCCAGCAGGCCATCTAGCACAGATACGCAGTATTTT. Amino acids: CASRPSSTDTQYF.

The sample holds a few counts of this clone. This rearrangement joins TRBV5-1 to TRBJ1-2; 8 bases map to TRBD1. V shed 3 bases and J 0 bases; nucleotides not matched to a gene: 10. The CDR3 length is 17 residues. The germline V gene has CDR1 SGHRS and CDR2 YFSETQ. The CDR3 sequence is CASSSSGQVSPNYGYTF. As DNA, the CDR3 is TGCGCCAGCAGCTCCTCGGGACAGGTTAGCCCTAACTATGGCTACACCTTC.

The chain uses TRBV28 and TRBJ1-5; 8 bases agree with TRBD1. The germline CDR1 and CDR2 sequences are MDHEN and SYDVKM. The V and J ends lost 5 bases and 7 bases, in that order; junction bases with no gene match: 10. The CDR3 sequence is 15 residues long. CDR3 region: CASSAWTGTRQPQHF. CDR3 sequence (DNA): TGTGCCAGCAGTGCCTGGACAGGGACGAGGCAGCCCCAGCATTTT. Looking up the rest from reference TRBV28 and TRBJ1-5 gives the full variable domain: DVKVTQSSRYLVKRTGEKVFLECVQDMDHENMFWYRQDPGLGLRLIYFSYDVKMKEKGDIPEGYSVSREKKERFSLILESASTNQTSMYLCASSAWTGTRQPQHFGDGTRLSIL.

The V gene is TRBV21-1, the J gene TRBJ1-1. TRBV21-1 is an annotated pseudogene. CDR3 length equals 17 residues. The CDR3, as DNA: TGTGCCAGCAGCACTAAGCGGGGACCGACGATGAACACTGAAGCTTTCTTT. This sequence encodes CASSTKRGPTMNTEAFF.

Comments on this clone: Germline and junction disagree at one end, which may indicate a read error. Here the CDR3 DNA reads TGTGCCAACAGTTTACAGGCGGCAGGGAGGAAAGATACGCAGTATTTT. It is translated as CANSLQAAGRKDTQYF. This chain uses TRBV28 with TRBJ2-3, with D possibly TRBD2 on 6 matching bases. Germline values: CDR1 MDHEN, CDR2 SYDVKM. The CDR3 contains 16 residues. Drawing the rest from reference TRBV28 and TRBJ2-3, the complete variable domain is DVKVTQSSRYLVKRTGEKVFLECVQDMDHENMFWYRQDPGLGLRLIYFSYDVKMKEKGDIPEGYSVSREKKERFSLILESASTNQTSMYLCANSLQAAGRKDTQYFGPGTRLTVL.

The chain carries TRBV5-1 and TRBJ2-1; D is tentatively TRBD1 or TRBD2 (5 bases each). CDR3 length: 15 amino acids. With 4 bases removed from V and 9 bases from J, the gap between germline ends came to 20 bases. Germline assignment: CDR1 SGHRS and CDR2 YFSETQ. The CDR3 nucleotides read TGCGCCAGCAGCCGAGAAGGGACCACCAGCAGTGAGCAGTTCTTC. This sequence encodes CASSREGTTSSEQFF.

This chain uses TRBV2 with TRBJ2-5; no reliable D call. The CDR3 sequence is 12 residues long. The V and J ends lost 4 bases and 3 bases respectively, with 6 bases between them. Germline-derived CDR1 and CDR2 are SNHLY and FYNNEI. In DNA, the CDR3 is TGTGCCAGCAGTGTTAACAAAGAGACCCAGTACTTC. Protein sequence: CASSVNKETQYF.

V is TRBV5-1 and J is TRBJ1-5, with D possibly TRBD1 on 5 matching bases. Germline-derived CDR1 and CDR2 are SGHRS and YFSETQ. The CDR3 extends over 15 amino acids. The germline V and J ends were trimmed by 1 base and 4 bases, with 12 bases remaining between them. CDR3 DNA sequence: TGCGCCAGCAGCTTGACGGCAGGGACGAATCAGCCCCAGCATTTT. Residues: CASSLTAGTNQPQHF.

J is TRBJ2-3 and V is TRBV4-2, with TRBD1 identical over 12 bases. CDR1 is LGHNA and CDR2 is YNFKEQ in the germline V gene. This CDR3 region has 15 residues. V gave up 4 bases and J gave up 4 bases; unmatched junction bases: 3. The CDR3 loop is CASSPRDRGPDTQYF. As DNA, the CDR3 is TGTGCCAGCAGCCCCAGGGACAGGGGGCCAGATACGCAGTATTTT.

This chain uses TRBV7-9 with TRBJ2-5; 9 bases fit TRBD1. The CDR3 spans 15 residues. Germline lookup yields CDR1 SEHNR and CDR2 FQNEAQ (reference sequence). After removal of 6 bases from V and 5 bases from J, the junction contained 10 bases not matched to a gene. CDR3 region: CASRIGQGRSETQYF. CDR3 DNA: TGTGCCAGCAGAATAGGACAGGGGAGGAGCGAGACCCAGTACTTC.

The V call is TRBV7-2, the J call TRBJ1-3, with D hard to call. The CDR3 runs 15 residues. Germline V gene data show CDR1 as SGHTA and CDR2 as FQGNSA. Between the trimmed V and J ends, which lost 7 bases and 0 bases, there was a span of 13 bases. The CDR3 nucleotides read TGTGCCAGCACCTTTCGACAAAGCTCTGGAAACACCATATATTTT. As protein: CASTFRQSSGNTIYF.

Only one count was recorded for this clone. The chain has TRBV7-9 and TRBJ1-1; D not certain. The germline CDR1 and CDR2 sequences are SEHNR and FQNEAQ (reference sequence). The V end was cut by 2 bases, the J end by 4 bases, with 11 bases between. This CDR3 contains 14 residues. CDR3 protein: CASSLQRIATEAFF. CDR3 bases: TGTGCCAGCAGCTTACAGCGGATTGCCACTGAAGCTTTCTTT.